This T cell receptor (beta chain) was captured in a study of cytomegalovirus exposure and HLA in healthy donors. Study-wide results and limits: The Asian-associated ancestry cluster reportedly had fewer N-insertions than the roughly 670-donor mean in a later analysis. Several of the most significant clusters appeared, in a later analysis, to be linked to common viral pathogens. Indistinguishability led to the exclusion of some V segments, TRBV6-2 and TRBV6-3 included.

V lost 2 bases and J 6 bases, leaving 11 bases between the germline ends. CDR1 KGHSH and CDR2 LQKENI come from the germline V gene. The CDR3 spans 14 residues. PCR involved 60 Vbeta and 13 Jbeta primers. Generated by immunoSEQ multiplex PCR, the TCRdb table keeps only in-frame clones and is missing some. Here the sample spans roughly 95,000 clones, about three quarters being singletons. Points on this clone: As yet, its antigen is unknown.

The chain links TRBV18 to TRBJ2-1; possibly TRBD1 for D (5 bases). This clonotype was obtained from a man aged 25 to 40 in good health and CMV-seropositive. Material for sequencing was PBMCs. CDR3 region: CASSPLLQGNEQFF. In DNA form, the CDR3 reads TGTGCCAGCTCACCATTGCTCCAGGGCAATGAGCAGTTCTTC.